These 27 T cell receptor beta chains were all obtained from the same sample, sequenced in a study of glioma-infiltrating T cells. TCR alpha and beta CDR3 regions were amplified from RNA using iRepertoire nested multiplex PCR. TCRdb reprocessed the multiplex PCR reads via MiXCR and lists one record per CDR3 protein. Among 100,000 to 150,000 distinct CDR3 sequences listed, around 23% were seen once. Sequenced: glioma tissue, nonneoplastic brain tissue, or PBMCs (not recorded which). The source is a human donor with low-grade glioma or glioblastoma, undergoing nonglioma brain surgery, or in good health (not recorded which).

V gene TRBV18 combines with J gene TRBJ1-4; D is uncertain. The CDR3 sequence is 15 residues long. V dropped 3 bases and J dropped 4 bases, with 12 bases sitting between them. Per the germline V gene, CDR1 is KGHSH and CDR2 is LQKENI. The CDR3 region is CASSPAAGVNEKLFF. CDR3 in DNA: TGTGCCAGCTCACCCGCGGCAGGCGTTAATGAAAAACTGTTTTTT.

This clonotype was seen repeatedly, ten times or more. The chain is built from TRBV14 and TRBJ2-3; D is undetermined. This CDR3 comprises 13 residues. Trimming removed 1 base at V and 6 bases at J, with 8 bases between. CDR1 and CDR2 (germline): SGHDN, FVKESK. The CDR3 sequence: CASSQAAWDTQYF. CDR3 sequence (DNA): TGTGCCAGCAGCCAAGCGGCTTGGGATACGCAGTATTTT.

The V gene is TRBV7-9, the J gene TRBJ2-7, with D unclear. Trimming removed 5 bases at V and 4 bases at J, with 18 bases between. The germline V gene has CDR1 SEHNR and CDR2 FQNEAQ (reference sequence). CDR3 size: 15 residues. The DNA of the CDR3 is TGTGCCAGCAGCCCGGACCCGAGTCTAGGGTACGAGCAGTACTTC. Protein: CASSPDPSLGYEQYF.

Ten or more counts support this clonotype. The rearrangement joins TRBV7-9 to TRBJ2-7; maybe TRBD2 (5 bases). V was clipped by 3 bases and J by 2 bases, with 14 bases between them. Germline V gives CDR1 SEHNR, CDR2 FQNEAQ (reference sequence). This CDR3 spans 15 amino acids. CDR3 DNA sequence: TGTGCCAGCAGCTTGAGCGGAGAGCATCCCTACGAGCAGTACTTC. This codes for CASSLSGEHPYEQYF.

In regard to this clonotype: Since a much larger clone is just one base distant, this may be a read error. The chain is built from TRBV24-1 and TRBJ2-5; no firm D call. V lost 6 bases and J 5 bases, leaving 12 bases between the germline ends. Germline V gene data show CDR1 as KGHDR and CDR2 as SFDVKD. The CDR3 contains 13 residues. The CDR3 loop reads CATSPPSSETQYF. The CDR3 DNA reads TGTGCCACCAGTCCACCTAGTTCCGAGACCCAGTACTTC.

CDR3 amino acids: CASSTGQGAGNTIYF. CDR3 sequence (DNA): TGTGCCAGCAGTACGGGACAGGGAGCAGGAAACACCATATATTTT. The rearrangement uses TRBV5-4 and TRBJ1-3; 9 nucleotides agree with TRBD1. CDR3 length: 15 amino acids. The V gene's germline CDR1 is SGHNT and CDR2 YYREEE (reference sequence). The J segment lost 4 bases and the V segment lost 5 bases, leaving 7 bases of the junction unmatched.

Regarding this clonotype: A single base separates this from a much larger clone, so it may be a read error. The chain carries TRBV18 and TRBJ2-7; either TRBD1 or TRBD2 may supply D (5 bases each). Per the germline V gene, CDR1 is KGHSH and CDR2 is LQKENI. The CDR3 has 15 amino acids. The CDR3 coding sequence is TGTGTCAGCTCACCAACGTTAGGGACGGATGGCGAGCAGTACTTC. As protein: CVSSPTLGTDGEQYF.

This chain connects TRBV12-5 to TRBJ1-5, with D tentatively TRBD1 (5 bases). The CDR3 runs to 15 residues. V was trimmed by 8 bases and J by 6 bases, leaving 20 bases between them. CDR1 and CDR2 (germline): LGHNT, FRNRAP. The CDR3, as DNA: TGTGCTAGTTCGATTGTCGTGGGGGAGGGTCAGCCCCAGCATTTT. Encoded protein: CASSIVVGEGQPQHF.

Concerning this clonotype: A clone one base away is much larger, so this may be a read error. V usage is TRBV4-1 and J usage is TRBJ2-7; D remains unclear. Trimming stripped 0 bases from V and 3 bases from J, with 9 bases between. The CDR3 has 14 amino acids. CDR1 MGHRA and CDR2 YSYEKL come from the germline V gene. CDR3 residues: CASSQDRHSYEQYF. CDR3 DNA: TGCGCCAGCAGCCAAGATAGGCACAGCTACGAGCAGTACTTC.

Many counts were recorded for this clonotype. The rearrangement uses TRBV28 and TRBJ2-3, with 11 nucleotides matching TRBD2. Trimming took 6 bases from V and 0 from J; bases not matched to a gene: 2. CDR1 MDHEN and CDR2 SYDVKM come from the germline V gene. CDR3 size: 15 residues. The CDR3 spells CASSRTSGSTDTQYF. As DNA, the CDR3 is TGTGCCAGCAGCCGGACTAGCGGGAGCACAGATACGCAGTATTTT.

There are a few counts of this clonotype. The V call is TRBV11-1, the J call TRBJ2-1; either TRBD1 or TRBD2 may fit D (7 bases each). Trimming took off 2 bases at V and 7 bases at J, with 15 bases between the two ends. The CDR3 length is 15 residues. Germline V gives CDR1 SGHAT, CDR2 FQDESV (reference sequence). Here the CDR3 reads CASSLNRGGINEQFF. The CDR3 nucleotides read TGTGCCAGCAGCTTAAACAGGGGAGGGATAAATGAGCAGTTCTTC.

There are many counts of this clonotype. The chain employs TRBV7-9 and TRBJ1-2; D is unclear. Germline-derived CDR1 and CDR2 are SEHNR and FQNEAQ (reference sequence). CDR3 length: 13 amino acids. Trimming pared 2 bases from V and 8 bases from J, leaving 12 bases between. The CDR3 nucleotides are TGTGCCAGCAGCTTATCGGATCTGAGGGGCTACACCTTC. This gives the protein CASSLSDLRGYTF.

This clonotype was recorded a few times. A much larger clonotype is one base distant, so this may be a read error. The genes are TRBV28 and TRBJ1-2; the D gene is possibly TRBD1 (5 bases). CDR1 is MDHEN, CDR2 SYDVKM, per germline. Trimming pared 5 bases from V and 2 bases from J, leaving 15 bases between. The CDR3 sequence is 15 residues long. In DNA, the CDR3 is TGTGCCAGCAGTGTCGGGGACGGGGAGAACTATGGCTACACCTTC. Its translation is CASSVGDGENYGYTF.

This clonotype was observed at least ten times. This sequence joins TRBV7-2 and TRBJ2-3, with D possibly being TRBD2 (5 bases). The germline CDR1 and CDR2 sequences are SGHTA and FQGNSA. V dropped 5 bases and J dropped 2 bases, with 8 bases sitting between them. The CDR3 contains 13 residues. CDR3 DNA sequence: TGTGCCAGCAGCGGACTCCTCACAGATACGCAGTATTTT. Amino acid sequence: CASSGLLTDTQYF. The full variable domain, its missing parts supplied by reference TRBV7-2 and TRBJ2-3, is GAGVSQSPSNKVTEKGKDVELRCDPISGHTALYWYRQSLGQGLEFLIYFQGNSAPDKSGLPSDRFSAERTGGSVSTLTIQRTQQEDSAVYLCASSGLLTDTQYFGPGTRLTVL.

This chain uses TRBV19 with TRBJ1-4; D unclear. V was clipped by 8 bases and J by 6 bases, with 16 bases between them. Germline assignment: CDR1 LNHDA and CDR2 SQIVND (reference sequence). The CDR3 runs 14 residues. CDR3 DNA sequence: TGTGCCAGTGGGCGACCGGGAATTGATGAAAAACTGTTTTTT. Protein: CASGRPGIDEKLFF.

The sample holds a few counts of this clonotype. V gene TRBV29-1 combines with J gene TRBJ1-1, with D possibly being TRBD1 (6 bases). This CDR3 is built from 10 residues. Germline assignment: CDR1 SQVTM and CDR2 ANQGSEA. The V and J ends lost 4 bases and 9 bases respectively, with 9 bases between them. The DNA for the CDR3 is TGCAGCGTTGGGGGGGGGCAAGCTTTCTTT. This sequence encodes CSVGGGQAFF.

With regard to this clonotype: An end of the junction differs from the germline gene, which may be a read error. The V call is TRBV5-6, the J call TRBJ2-7; a possible D gene is TRBD2 (6 bases). Germline CDR1 is SGHDT and CDR2 is YYEEEE. The CDR3 has 14 amino acids. The CDR3 nucleotides read TGTGCCAGCGGCTTGAGGGGAGGTTTTTACGAGCAGTACTTC. The encoded protein is CASGLRGGFYEQYF. Variable domain in full (rest from reference TRBV5-6 and TRBJ2-7): DAGVTQSPTHLIKTRGQQVTLRCSPKSGHDTVSWYQQALGQGPQFIFQYYEEEERQRGNFPDRFSGHQFPNYSSELNVNALLLGDSALYLCASGLRGGFYEQYFGPGTRLTVT.

This clonotype was counted a few times. The genes are TRBV19 and TRBJ1-2; no reliable D call. The CDR3 contains 17 residues. Germline loops: CDR1 LNHDA, CDR2 SQIVND (reference sequence). The V end lost 6 bases, the J end lost 7 bases, and 27 bases lay between the germline ends. The CDR3 nucleotides read TGTGCCAGTAGCCCTAGTCGATTGGTAGGGTATTTGCGTGGCTACACCTTC. This sequence encodes CASSPSRLVGYLRGYTF.

Many counts were recorded for this clonotype. V is TRBV10-3 and J is TRBJ1-2; 7 nucleotides match TRBD1. V shed 0 bases, J shed 1 base, and the junction held 8 bases outside the gene matches. This CDR3 comprises 17 residues. Germline CDR1 reads ENHRY; CDR2 reads SYGVKD. CDR3 nucleotides: TGTGCCATCAGTGAGTCTGCGGAGACAGGGCTTAACTATGGCTACACCTTC. Translation: CAISESAETGLNYGYTF.

This clonotype has a handful of counts. It may be a read error: a sequence one base away is much more abundant. The genes are TRBV12-3 or TRBV12-4 and TRBJ2-3; D remains ambiguous. V was cut by 5 bases and J by 4 bases, with 7 bases left in between. CDR3 length: 12 residues. The CDR3 DNA sequence: TGTGCCAGCAGTATGGCGTCAGATACGCAGTATTTT. Protein product: CASSMASDTQYF.

This clonotype was found many times. V and J are TRBV28 and TRBJ1-5; no definite D call. This CDR3 has 16 amino acids. V dropped 8 bases and J dropped 0 bases, with 17 bases sitting between them. CDR1 and CDR2 from the germline V gene are MDHEN and SYDVKM. Here the CDR3 reads CASESARYYSNQPQHF. DNA for the CDR3: TGTGCCAGCGAGTCTGCCAGATACTATAGCAATCAGCCCCAGCATTTT.

A note on this clonotype: A junction boundary mismatches the germline segment, possibly from a read error. V is TRBV6-9 and J is TRBJ2-5; maybe TRBD1 (6 bases). Germline lookup yields CDR1 MNHGY and CDR2 SVAAGI. The CDR3 consists of 15 residues. The chain's CDR3 is CASSSLVPGQETQCF. DNA for the CDR3: TGTGCCAGCAGTTCCCTAGTGCCGGGACAAGAGACCCAGTGCTTC.

This clonotype was counted many times. The chain employs TRBV7-2 and TRBJ2-1; 9 positions agree with TRBD2. Germline V gives CDR1 SGHTA, CDR2 FQGNSA. This CDR3 has 16 residues. V dropped 4 bases and J dropped 2; count of bases not matched to a gene: 6. Here the CDR3 reads CASSSSGRPAYNEQFF. CDR3 DNA sequence: TGTGCCAGCAGCTCCAGCGGGAGGCCCGCCTACAATGAGCAGTTCTTC.

The rearrangement uses TRBV19 and TRBJ2-3, with a tentative D call TRBD2 (5 bases). CDR3 length: 14 amino acids. Germline V gene data show CDR1 as LNHDA and CDR2 as SQIVND (reference sequence). V lost 6 bases and J lost 0, with 10 bases in between. The CDR3 sequence is CASSNRGSTDTQYF. The CDR3, as DNA: TGTGCCAGTAGCAATCGCGGGAGCACAGATACGCAGTATTTT.

The sample holds many counts of this clonotype. The rearrangement links TRBV7-6 to TRBJ2-7; TRBD2 aligns across 14 bases. The CDR3 contains 16 residues. V lost 5 bases to trimming and J lost 4 bases; unmatched junction nucleotides: 7. Germline loops: CDR1 SGHVS, CDR2 FNYEAQ. The CDR3 region is CASSPRLAGGPYEQYF. As DNA, the CDR3 is TGTGCCAGCAGCCCTCGACTAGCGGGAGGGCCGTACGAGCAGTACTTC.

The chain carries TRBV29-1 and TRBJ2-4; a weak D match, TRBD2 (5 bases). CDR1 and CDR2 from the germline V gene are SQVTM and ANQGSEA. This CDR3 contains 13 residues. Trimming pared 7 bases from V and 6 bases from J, leaving 16 bases between. Here the CDR3 reads CSGGAEGGNIQYF. The CDR3 DNA is TGCAGCGGAGGAGCGGAAGGTGGAAACATTCAGTACTTC.

This clonotype was detected a few times. V gene TRBV19 combines with J gene TRBJ2-2; TRBD2 might be the D (6 bases). Trimming removed 7 bases from V and 4 bases from J, with 10 bases in between. Germline CDR1 reads LNHDA; CDR2 reads SQIVND (reference sequence). The CDR3 is made up of 13 amino acids. The CDR3 DNA reads as TGTGCCAGTAAAAGACTAGGCACCGGGGAGCTGTTTTTT. Translating gives CASKRLGTGELFF.